This paragraph reports one T cell receptor (beta chain). Antigen specificity is unknown. Sample barcodes and UMIs were carried by the TCR alpha and TCR beta cDNA libraries that 5'RACE generated with constant-segment primers. TCRdb ran MiXCR on the 5' RACE reads and lists one entry per CDR3 protein. The sample records about 250,000 distinct CDR3 sequences, 15% to 20% being singletons. This record belongs to a study of T-cell memory formation after mild COVID-19. The study, taken as a whole, reports: CD4+ contracting clones were mainly CM and EM; CD8+ ones, EMRA.

The junction had 5 bases not matched to a gene; V was cut back by 3 bases and J by 8 bases. This CDR3 is 12 amino acids long. CDR1 and CDR2 (germline): GTSNPN, SVGIG (reference sequence). The material sequenced was PBMCs or a T cell subset sorted from them (not recorded which). The sequence came from a young man who had mild COVID-19 (a few samples of this study predate the infection). Cell type and time point are not known. The rearrangement joins TRBV30 to TRBJ1-2; 8 nucleotides match TRBD1. CDR3 loop: CAWRLDRGGYTF. CDR3 bases: TGTGCCTGGAGACTTGACAGGGGCGGCTACACCTTC.